Listed below are T cell receptor beta chains from one sample, sequenced in a study of cytomegalovirus exposure and HLA in healthy donors. Profiled with immunoSEQ multiplex PCR; TCRdb holds only in-frame clones, not every one. Seen here are about 210,000 clones, roughly 82% observed once, and the top ten hold 6%. The sequenced sample was PBMCs. The origin of the receptors is a middle-aged man in good health and CMV-seropositive. The conserved cysteine and the conserved F or W are not part of the CDR3 here. Not every row has a clone size; where given, it reads once, few, many or a size class.

ASSLRHLTNEKLF	TRBJ1-4	13	TRBV6-1	NA
ASSPRQHRGNTIY	TRBJ1-3	13	TRBV7-6	NA
ASSQGAGVDEQF	TRBJ2-1	12	TRBV4-1	NA
ASSRQSGGANTEAF	TRBJ1-1	14	TRBV5-4	few
ASSLGGGPLEQY	TRBJ2-7	12	TRBV7-9	few
ASSLDGGTTEAF	TRBJ1-1	12	TRBV2	NA
ASSPRQRNSGNTIY	TRBJ1-3	14	TRBV7-6	NA
ASSYLTGVTDTQY	TRBJ2-3	13	TRBV6-5	NA
ASSSPGQGTGHGYT	TRBJ1-2	14	TRBV6-5	once
ASSVVTSGRDEQF	TRBJ2-1	13	TRBV9	NA
ASRHLAGGPYEQY	TRBJ2-7	13	TRBV13	NA
ASSPRWGGEKLF	TRBJ1-4	12	TRBV6-1	NA
ASSPSGANYGYT	TRBJ1-2	12	TRBV2	NA
ASSWGQVSGANVLT	TRBJ2-6	14	TRBV7-6	NA
AWSVRRADTQY	TRBJ2-3	11	TRBV30	NA
ASSVLARMNTGELF	TRBJ2-2	14	TRBV9	NA
ASSLTVRETYGYT	TRBJ1-2	13	TRBV6-1	NA